Listed here is a single T cell receptor beta chain. The antigen it binds to is not known. The record has no base qualities; no much larger clone is one base away. The library relied on RT-PCR. Sequencing instrument: Illumina HiSeq 2500. The public sequencing data were trimmed at Q25 with fastp and processed into clonotypes with MiXCR by TCRdb, which kept only in-frame beta chains. One record per CDR3 amino acid sequence lists the most common genes and DNA. The sample table shows thousands of distinct CDR3 sequences, and 60% to 80% are seen once. Together, the top ten hold roughly 2.7% of the sample. The entry originates in a study of yellow fever vaccine responses in identical twins (dated 2018 in TCRdb). For the wider study: Focusing on identical twins, the study followed the T cell clones that responded to the vaccine, and did so with precision.

The germline V gene provides CDR1 MNHNS and CDR2 SASEGT. The cysteine opens and the phenylalanine closes a CDR3 of 13 amino acids. Solely the CDR3 DNA is kept, with 39 bases framed from the first base. Trimming removed 3 bases from V and 3 bases from J, leaving 8 bases between the germline ends. Study-wide findings and limitations: The T cell response to vaccination in identical twins was reported by the authors to appear partly convergent and partly personalized.

The V gene is TRBV6-1 and the J gene is TRBJ1-1; the D gene cannot be resolved reliably. The clonotype was recovered from a woman under 30 who received the yellow fever vaccine. Donor details come from another sample of the same person, matched by shared clones. The material sequenced was T cells from blood (PBMCs), unsorted or a sorted subset (not recorded which), taken before or after yellow fever vaccination (not recorded which). The nucleotide sequence is given as TGTGCCAGCAGTGATAGGGCCGACACTGAAGCTTTCTTT. Its translation is CASSDRADTEAFF.